A single T cell receptor beta chain is shown here with its context. The data stem from a study of CD8+ T cells in alopecia areata. Study details: A regimen of oral tofacitinib, 5 to 10 mg twice daily, was given to treated patients.

Germline V gene sequence: CDR1 LNHNV, CDR2 YYDKDF (reference sequence). Trimming took 0 bases from V and 2 from J, leaving 13 bases between them. This CDR3 is 16 amino acids long. As the sequencing template, cDNA was produced by extracting RNA and reverse transcribing it. Profiling relied on immunoSEQ multiplex PCR, and the TCRdb table lists in-frame clones only, not all of them. The table lists about 180,000 clones, 50% to 75% of them singletons. Lesional scalp punch biopsies and peripheral blood were collected from alopecia areata patients. V usage is TRBV15 and J usage is TRBJ1-1; a weak D match, TRBD1 (5 bases). This TCR derives from a human donor with alopecia areata. The sequencing used CD4+ T cells sorted from blood, collected at week 0. The CDR3 DNA reads TGTGCCACCAGCAGAGATTCGGCAGGGAGAAACACTGAAGCTTTCTTT. Translation: CATSRDSAGRNTEAFF.